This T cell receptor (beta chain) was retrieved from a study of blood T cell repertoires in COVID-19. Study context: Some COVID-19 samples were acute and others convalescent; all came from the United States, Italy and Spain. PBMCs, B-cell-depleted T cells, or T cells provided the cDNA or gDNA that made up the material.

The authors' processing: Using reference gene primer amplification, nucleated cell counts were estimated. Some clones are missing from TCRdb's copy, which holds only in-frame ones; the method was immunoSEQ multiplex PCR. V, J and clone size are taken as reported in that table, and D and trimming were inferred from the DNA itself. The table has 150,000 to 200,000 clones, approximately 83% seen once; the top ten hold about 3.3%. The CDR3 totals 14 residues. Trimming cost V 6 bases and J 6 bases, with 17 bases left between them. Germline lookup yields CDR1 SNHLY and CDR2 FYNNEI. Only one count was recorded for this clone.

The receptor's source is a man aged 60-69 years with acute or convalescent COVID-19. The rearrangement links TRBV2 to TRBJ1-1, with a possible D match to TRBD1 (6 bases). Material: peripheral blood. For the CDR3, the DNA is TGTGCCAGCAGGGACAGCGGCCGGTCCGCTGAAGCTTTCTTT. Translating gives CASRDSGRSAEAFF.